Presented here are 25 T cell receptor beta chains from one specimen sequenced in a study of T cells in narcolepsy. The data were produced by immunoSEQ multiplex PCR, yet TCRdb's version contains in-frame clones alone and is incomplete. The sample lists nearly 25,000 clones; around 63% were seen once. The sample consisted of memory (CD45RA-) CD4+ T cells from blood. The receptors stem from a human donor in good health.

Concerning this clone: A read error may account for a junction end that differs from germline. The rearrangement uses TRBV30 and TRBJ2-1; no definite D call. This CDR3 is built from 11 residues. CDR1 GTSNPN and CDR2 SVGIG come from the germline V gene (reference sequence). This chain's CDR3 is CACGEYSEQFF. The CDR3 DNA reads as TGTGCCTGTGGGGAATACAGTGAGCAGTTCTTC. Looking up the rest from reference TRBV30 and TRBJ2-1 gives the full variable domain: SQTIHQWPATLVQPVGSPLSLECTVEGTSNPNLYWYRQAAGRGLQLLFYSVGIGQISSEVPQNLSASRPQDRQFILSSKKLLLSDSGFYLCACGEYSEQFFGPGTRLTVL.

This clone has just a few counts. Additional DNA sequences in this sample encode the identical CDR3. The chain joins TRBV7-9 to TRBJ2-3; 10 nucleotides agree with TRBD2. This CDR3 region has 15 residues. Germline V lookup: CDR1 SEHNR, CDR2 FQNEAQ (reference sequence). The junction had 5 bases not matched to a gene; V was cut back by 7 bases and J by 1 base. CDR3 loop: CASTPGTSGTDTQYF. In DNA, the CDR3 is TGTGCCAGCACCCCGGGGACTAGCGGCACAGATACGCAGTATTTT. The entire variable domain, with the rest obtained from reference TRBV7-9 and TRBJ2-3, is as follows: DTGVSQNPRHKITKRGQNVTFRCDPISEHNRLYWYRQTLGQGPEFLTYFQNEAQLEKSRLLSDRFSAERPKGSFSTLEIQRTEQGDSAMYLCASTPGTSGTDTQYFGPGTRLTVL.

The chain couples TRBV5-5 to TRBJ1-4; TRBD1 agrees at 7 bases. From germline, CDR1 is SGHKS and CDR2 YYEKEE (reference sequence). The CDR3 consists of 15 residues. The V segment lost 4 bases and the J segment 4 bases; nucleotides outside the gene matches: 7. The DNA for the CDR3 is TGTGCCAGCAGCCCCCCGGGACAGCTTAATGAAAAACTGTTTTTT. Its protein product is CASSPPGQLNEKLFF.

In this sample, this clone turned up a few times. The CDR3 spells CASSVNDVLTF. In nucleotides, the CDR3 is TGTGCCAGCAGTGTAAACGACGTCCTGACTTTC. The rearrangement joins TRBV2 to TRBJ2-6; no definite D call. Germline CDR1 SNHLY, CDR2 FYNNEI. CDR3 size: 11 residues. Trimming stripped 4 bases from V and 11 bases from J, with 6 bases between.

The CDR3: CASSPGGETQYF. The CDR3 DNA reads as TGTGCCAGTAGTCCAGGGGGAGAGACCCAGTACTTC. J is TRBJ2-5 and V is TRBV19; 7 bases match TRBD1. CDR3 size: 12 residues. Germline CDR1 LNHDA, CDR2 SQIVND (reference sequence). V gave up 5 bases and J gave up 4 bases; unmatched junction bases: 1.

The table lists this clone with a few counts. V gene TRBV5-1 combines with J gene TRBJ2-5, with D maybe TRBD2 (6 bases). V shed 4 bases and J shed 4 bases, with 11 bases lying between them. Germline V gene lookup returns CDR1 SGHRS and CDR2 YFSETQ. This CDR3 has 13 amino acids. The chain's CDR3 is CASSAGLRETQYF. The CDR3 nucleotides are TGCGCCAGCAGCGCGGGGTTAAGAGAGACCCAGTACTTC. The full variable domain, its missing parts supplied by reference TRBV5-1 and TRBJ2-5, is KAGVTQTPRYLIKTRGQQVTLSCSPISGHRSVSWYQQTPGQGLQFLFEYFSETQRNKGNFPGRFSGRQFSNSRSEMNVSTLELGDSALYLCASSAGLRETQYFGPGTRLLVL.

The V gene is TRBV27, the J gene TRBJ1-1, with D maybe TRBD1 (5 bases). The CDR3 totals 14 residues. Trimming removed 4 bases at V and 4 bases at J, with 13 bases between. Germline loops: CDR1 MNHEY, CDR2 SMNVEV (reference sequence). Written as DNA, the CDR3 is TGTGCCAGCAGTTCTCTTGTCGGGGGCACTGAAGCTTTCTTT. This gives the protein CASSSLVGGTEAFF.

The genes are TRBV10-2 and TRBJ1-6; D is unresolved. Trimming pared 3 bases from V and 6 bases from J, leaving 6 bases between. Germline-derived CDR1 and CDR2 are WSHSY and SAAADI. The CDR3 totals 13 residues. CDR3 sequence reads: CASSENSNSPLHF. The CDR3 coding sequence is TGCGCCAGCAGTGAAAACAGTAATTCACCCCTCCACTTT.

This CDR3 is CASSPQGIDSYEQYF. The CDR3 region has the DNA TGCGCCAGCAGCCCGCAGGGAATCGACTCCTACGAGCAGTACTTC. This sequence joins TRBV23-1 and TRBJ2-7, with a possible D match to TRBD1 (5 bases). TRBV23-1 has ORF status, its function being uncertain. V dropped 6 bases and J dropped 0 bases, with 15 bases sitting between them. This CDR3 contains 15 residues.

The chain joins TRBV7-9 to TRBJ1-1; 7 bases are shared with TRBD1. With V trimmed by 2 bases and J by 6 bases, 9 bases remained unmatched. Germline CDR1 and CDR2: SEHNR and FQNEAQ (reference sequence). The CDR3 totals 15 residues. Here the CDR3 reads CASSLPSGQWAEAFF. For the CDR3, the DNA is TGTGCCAGCAGCTTACCCTCGGGACAGTGGGCTGAAGCTTTCTTT.

This chain joins TRBV10-1 and TRBJ1-5; D is unclear. Germline assignment: CDR1 WNHNN and CDR2 SYGVQD (reference sequence). This CDR3 has 15 residues. Trimming pared 3 bases from V and 3 bases from J, leaving 12 bases between. The CDR3 DNA sequence: TGCGCCAGCAGTGAAAGTGGGCAGCTCAATCAGCCCCAGCATTTT. Its translation: CASSESGQLNQPQHF.

CDR3: CASIGSSSGNTIYF. CDR3 sequence (DNA): TGTGCCAGCATCGGCAGTTCCTCTGGAAACACCATATATTTT. This chain uses TRBV6-5 with TRBJ1-3; the D is unclear. The CDR3 contains 14 residues. Looked up from germline, CDR1 is MNHEY and CDR2 is SVGAGI. V was shortened by 7 bases and J by 0 bases, with 10 bases between the two germline ends.

This clone occurred a few times. The rearrangement uses TRBV27 and TRBJ2-2, with a weak D call TRBD2 (6 bases). CDR1 and CDR2 (germline): MNHEY, SMNVEV (reference sequence). Between the trimmed V and J ends, which lost 7 bases and 2 bases, there was a span of 17 bases. The CDR3 extends over 16 amino acids. CDR3 nucleotide sequence: TGTGCCAGCAATTCCTTAGCGGTATCAAACACCGGGGAGCTGTTTTTT. It specifies CASNSLAVSNTGELFF.

V usage is TRBV2 and J usage is TRBJ2-2, with 7 positions matching TRBD2. V trimming: 4 bases; J trimming: 4 bases; junction bases outside the gene matches: 3. Germline V gene lookup returns CDR1 SNHLY and CDR2 FYNNEI. This CDR3 is 14 amino acids long. Here the CDR3 reads CASSGWEGTGELFF. The CDR3 nucleotides read TGTGCCAGCAGTGGGTGGGAGGGCACCGGGGAGCTGTTTTTT.

Details on this clone: Within the sample, other DNA sequences also encode this same CDR3. The rearrangement uses TRBV7-2 and TRBJ1-3; weak D call: TRBD1 (5 bases). The CDR3 contains 13 residues. Germline CDR1 SGHTA, CDR2 FQGNSA. V was trimmed by 5 bases and J by 8 bases, leaving 13 bases between them. This chain's CDR3 is CASSATGTDTIYF. The CDR3 DNA reads TGTGCCAGCAGCGCCACGGGGACGGACACCATATATTTT.

The chain uses TRBV11-2 and TRBJ2-3; perhaps TRBD2 as D (5 bases). This CDR3 comprises 15 residues. Germline assignment: CDR1 SGHAT and CDR2 FQNNGV. V was shortened by 5 bases and J by 4 bases, with 16 bases between the two germline ends. CDR3 sequence reads: CASSQGSGSPDTQYF. The CDR3 DNA sequence: TGTGCCAGCAGCCAAGGCTCGGGGAGCCCAGATACGCAGTATTTT. The full variable domain, its missing parts supplied by reference TRBV11-2 and TRBJ2-3, is EAGVAQSPRYKIIEKRQSVAFWCNPISGHATLYWYQQILGQGPKLLIQFQNNGVVDDSQLPKDRFSAERLKGVDSTLKIQPAKLEDSAVYLCASSQGSGSPDTQYFGPGTRLTVL.

This clone was detected a few times. This chain uses TRBV9 with TRBJ2-1; 7 nucleotides align to TRBD2. Germline V gene lookup returns CDR1 SGDLS and CDR2 YYNGEE. Trimming took 4 bases from V and 16 from J; bases not matched to a gene: 17. The CDR3 sequence is 14 residues long. DNA of the CDR3: TGTGCCAGCAGCCCCTCGGGACTAACCGCTCGGCGTTTCTTC. Residues: CASSPSGLTARRFF.

The chain couples TRBV7-9 to TRBJ2-7; 8 bases are shared with TRBD1. V lost 5 bases, J lost 6 bases, and 6 bases stayed unmatched. The germline V gene has CDR1 SEHNR and CDR2 FQNEAQ (reference sequence). The CDR3 is 13 residues long. The CDR3 DNA reads TGTGCCAGCAGCGCTGGGACAGGCGGCGAGCAGTACTTC. Protein: CASSAGTGGEQYF. Full variable domain (outside the CDR3, taken from reference TRBV7-9 and TRBJ2-7): DTGVSQNPRHKITKRGQNVTFRCDPISEHNRLYWYRQTLGQGPEFLTYFQNEAQLEKSRLLSDRFSAERPKGSFSTLEIQRTEQGDSAMYLCASSAGTGGEQYFGPGTRLTVT.

The V call is TRBV2, the J call TRBJ1-6, with D hard to call. CDR1 and CDR2 (germline): SNHLY, FYNNEI. This CDR3 has 14 residues. With 3 bases removed from V and 11 bases from J, the gap between germline ends came to 14 bases. The CDR3 protein is CASSEKWPPPPLHF. The CDR3, as DNA: TGTGCCAGCAGTGAGAAATGGCCACCCCCACCCCTCCACTTT.

The rearrangement links TRBV6-5 to TRBJ2-1; 7 nucleotides match TRBD2. The length of the CDR3 is 13 residues. The V and J ends lost 5 bases and 9 bases, in that order; junction bases with no gene match: 7. Per germline, CDR1 MNHEY and CDR2 SVGAGI. CDR3 in DNA: TGTGCCAGCAGTGAATGGGAGGGGACTGAGCAGTTCTTC. Translated, it gives CASSEWEGTEQFF.

The rearrangement joins TRBV6-5 to TRBJ2-3, with TRBD2 matching over 8 bases. The trim removed 6 bases at V and 3 bases at J, leaving 5 bases unmatched. The germline CDR1 and CDR2 sequences are MNHEY and SVGAGI. The CDR3 runs 14 residues. The CDR3 loop reads CASRTERGTDTQYF. The CDR3 DNA reads TGTGCCAGCAGAACGGAGCGGGGGACAGATACGCAGTATTTT.

The V call is TRBV5-4, the J call TRBJ2-1; 8 positions agree with TRBD1. There are 15 residues in the CDR3. V lost 4 bases to trimming and J lost 5 bases; unmatched junction nucleotides: 8. Germline V gives CDR1 SGHNT, CDR2 YYREEE (reference sequence). As DNA, the CDR3 is TGTGCCAGCAGCACCAGACAGGGGAGCAACAATGAGCAGTTCTTC. As protein: CASSTRQGSNNEQFF.

The chain is built from TRBV7-2 and TRBJ2-5, with D unclear. V lost 5 bases, J lost 2 bases, and 9 bases lay in between. The germline CDR1 and CDR2 sequences are SGHTA and FQGNSA. This CDR3 is built from 13 residues. CDR3 loop: CASSPARQETQYF. CDR3 nucleotides: TGTGCCAGCAGCCCGGCCCGGCAAGAGACCCAGTACTTC.

This clone was seen only a few times. The rearrangement uses TRBV27 and TRBJ2-7; the D is unclear. The germline V gene encodes CDR1 MNHEY and CDR2 SMNVEV (reference sequence). The germline V and J ends were trimmed by 3 bases and 2 bases, with 11 bases remaining between them. The CDR3 spans 14 residues. The CDR3 sequence is CASSFGIGTYEQYF. CDR3 bases: TGTGCCAGCAGTTTCGGAATAGGGACCTACGAGCAGTACTTC.

The genes are TRBV18 and TRBJ2-5; D ambiguous. This CDR3 has 14 amino acids. The germline CDR1 and CDR2 sequences are KGHSH and LQKENI. V was pared by 2 bases and J by 1 base, with 8 bases between. The DNA of the CDR3 is TGTGCCAGCTCACCAACGGCGGCCCAAGAGACCCAGTACTTC. Translating it yields CASSPTAAQETQYF.